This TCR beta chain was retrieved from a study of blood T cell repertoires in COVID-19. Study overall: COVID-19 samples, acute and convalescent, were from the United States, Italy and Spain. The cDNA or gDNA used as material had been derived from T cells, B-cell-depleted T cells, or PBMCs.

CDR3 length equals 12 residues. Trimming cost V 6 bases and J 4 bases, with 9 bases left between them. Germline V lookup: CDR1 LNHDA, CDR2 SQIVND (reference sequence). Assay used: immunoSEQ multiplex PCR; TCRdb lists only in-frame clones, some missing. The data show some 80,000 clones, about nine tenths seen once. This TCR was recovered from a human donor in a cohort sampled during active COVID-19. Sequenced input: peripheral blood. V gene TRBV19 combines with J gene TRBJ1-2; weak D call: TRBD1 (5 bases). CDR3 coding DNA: TGTGCCAGTAGAACCGGGGGCTATGGCTACACCTTC. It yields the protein CASRTGGYGYTF.